The 30 T cell receptor beta chains below come from one sample, sequenced in a study of CD4+ T cells in melanoma. Produced via immunoSEQ multiplex PCR; TCRdb's table is partial and in-frame only. The data hold thousands of clones, with approximately 64% observed a single time. Specimen: cells from a culture (not recorded whether cultured in vitro). The receptor set was obtained from a human donor with melanoma.

The chain recombines TRBV3-1 (or the pseudogene TRBV3-2) with TRBJ2-7; no clear D. The CDR3 has 13 residues. CDR1 and CDR2 from the germline V gene are LGHDT and YNNKEL (reference sequence). V dropped 2 bases and J dropped 5 bases, with 10 bases sitting between them. The CDR3 DNA sequence: TGTGCCAGCAGCCAAATGCTGGCAAACGAGCAGTACTTC. Its translation: CASSQMLANEQYF.

This clone has only a few counts. The chain uses TRBV6-1 and TRBJ2-7, with 10 bases lining up with TRBD1. Germline assignment: CDR1 MNHNS and CDR2 SASEGT. The CDR3 runs 15 residues. V was pared by 3 bases and J by 4 bases, with 6 bases of the junction left unmatched. The CDR3 region is CASSEGTGESYEQYF. The CDR3 DNA follows: TGTGCCAGCAGTGAGGGGACAGGGGAATCTTACGAGCAGTACTTC.

The chain uses TRBV4-2 and TRBJ1-1; D unresolved. The CDR3 runs to 11 residues. CDR1 and CDR2 (germline): LGHNA, YNFKEQ. The ends were cut back, 0 bases at V and 7 bases at J, with 3 bases in the middle. The CDR3 DNA is TGTGCCAGCAGCCAAGAGGATGAAGCTTTCTTT. Translation: CASSQEDEAFF.

The chain combines TRBV19 with TRBJ2-5; weak D call: TRBD2 (5 bases). Trimming left V 3 bases short and J 5 bases short, with 19 bases between. Germline V gives CDR1 LNHDA, CDR2 SQIVND (reference sequence). The CDR3 sequence is 16 residues long. The CDR3 here is CASSISPGVTQETQYF. The CDR3 region has the DNA TGTGCCAGTAGTATTTCGCCCGGGGTGACACAGGAGACCCAGTACTTC.

CDR3 region: CASSPTDHYEQYF. The CDR3, as DNA: TGTGCCAGCAGCCCGACAGATCACTACGAGCAGTACTTC. This chain links TRBV7-9 with TRBJ2-7; D is possibly TRBD1 (5 bases). Trimming removed 5 bases at V and 3 bases at J, with 11 bases between. This CDR3 contains 13 residues. CDR1 is SEHNR and CDR2 is FQNEAQ in the germline V gene (reference sequence). Complete variable domain (other parts from reference TRBV7-9 and TRBJ2-7): DTGVSQNPRHKITKRGQNVTFRCDPISEHNRLYWYRQTLGQGPEFLTYFQNEAQLEKSRLLSDRFSAERPKGSFSTLEIQRTEQGDSAMYLCASSPTDHYEQYFGPGTRLTVT.

The chain has TRBV2 and TRBJ2-7; the match to TRBD1 covers 7 bases. This CDR3 is 13 amino acids long. V lost 5 bases, J lost 3 bases, and 4 bases stayed unmatched. The germline V gene has CDR1 SNHLY and CDR2 FYNNEI. CDR3 loop: CASSPQGDYEQYF. Here the CDR3 DNA reads TGTGCCAGCAGTCCCCAGGGGGACTACGAGCAGTACTTC.

In this sample, this clone turned up once. This chain links TRBV29-1 with TRBJ2-1; D unclear. CDR1 is SQVTM, CDR2 ANQGSEA, per germline. Trimming took 6 bases from V and 5 from J, leaving 5 bases between them. There are 10 residues in the CDR3. CDR3 nucleotide sequence: TGCAGCGTCCTCCACAATGAGCAGTTCTTC. Its translation: CSVLHNEQFF.

The chain is built from TRBV7-2 and TRBJ1-1; weak D call: TRBD1 (6 bases). This CDR3 spans 16 amino acids. Germline V gene lookup returns CDR1 SGHTA and CDR2 FQGNSA. Trimming took off 5 bases at V and 0 bases at J, with 16 bases between the two ends. The CDR3 DNA follows: TGTGCCAGCAGCCCCGGGCAGGGGATGATGAACACTGAAGCTTTCTTT. Amino acids: CASSPGQGMMNTEAFF.

The V and J genes are TRBV20-1 and TRBJ2-5; 7 nucleotides line up with TRBD1. V dropped 3 bases and J dropped 4; count of bases not matched to a gene: 11. This CDR3 contains 15 residues. CDR1 and CDR2 from the germline V gene are DFQATT and SNEGSKA (reference sequence). This CDR3 is CSASIGATGLETQYF. Written as DNA, the CDR3 is TGCAGTGCTAGTATCGGGGCGACAGGGTTAGAGACCCAGTACTTC.

The J gene is TRBJ2-1, the V gene TRBV7-2; D is possibly TRBD2 (5 bases). The CDR3 runs 13 residues. Between the trimmed V and J ends, which lost 5 bases and 0 bases, there was a span of 5 bases. Germline CDR1 is SGHTA and CDR2 is FQGNSA. This chain's CDR3 is CASSTSSYNEQFF. The CDR3 DNA reads as TGTGCCAGCAGCACTAGCTCCTACAATGAGCAGTTCTTC.

For the CDR3, the DNA is TGTGCCAGCAGTACAAGACAGGGGCAACACTATGGCTACACCTTC. Translation gives CASSTRQGQHYGYTF. V is TRBV2 and J is TRBJ1-2; 8 bases are a match to TRBD1. J lost 3 bases, V lost 5 bases, and 8 bases had no gene match. CDR1 is SNHLY, CDR2 FYNNEI, per germline. The CDR3 has 15 amino acids. The full variable domain, with the rest looked up from reference TRBV2 and TRBJ1-2, is EPEVTQTPSHQVTQMGQEVILRCVPISNHLYFYWYRQILGQKVEFLVSFYNNEISEKSEIFDDQFSVERPDGSNFTLKIRSTKLEDSAMYFCASSTRQGQHYGYTFGSGTRLTVV.

J is TRBJ2-1 and V is TRBV7-2; weak D call: TRBD1 (5 bases). V was trimmed by 3 bases and J by 3 bases, leaving 9 bases between them. This CDR3 region has 14 residues. The germline V gene encodes CDR1 SGHTA and CDR2 FQGNSA. CDR3 region: CASSLRTHYNEQFF. The CDR3, as DNA: TGTGCCAGCAGCTTGCGGACACACTACAATGAGCAGTTCTTC.

This chain links TRBV7-9 with TRBJ2-1; TRBD2 might be the D (5 bases). With 8 bases removed from V and 9 bases from J, the gap between germline ends came to 17 bases. The CDR3 loop spans 13 amino acids. Looked up from germline, CDR1 is SEHNR and CDR2 is FQNEAQ (reference sequence). The CDR3 DNA follows: TGTGCCAGCTGCGCACGGGGTTCCCGTGAGCAGTTCTTC. Encoded protein: CASCARGSREQFF.

This clone was recorded once. The CDR3 loop reads CASSQDRTEANYGYTF. The CDR3 bases are TGCGCCAGCAGCCAAGATCGGACAGAAGCTAACTATGGCTACACCTTC. The chain is built from TRBV4-3 and TRBJ1-2, with a possible D match to TRBD1 (6 bases). The CDR3 runs to 16 residues. CDR1 LGHNA and CDR2 YSLEER come from the germline V gene. V lost 0 bases and J 0 bases, leaving 11 bases between the germline ends.

This chain joins TRBV5-6 and TRBJ1-1, with D perhaps TRBD1 (5 bases). This CDR3 region has 14 residues. Per germline, CDR1 SGHDT and CDR2 YYEEEE. Deletions cut 4 bases from V and 4 bases from J, with 14 bases between. The CDR3 nucleotides are TGTGCCAGCAGCCGTAAGAGGGGTAGCACTGAAGCTTTCTTT. Residues: CASSRKRGSTEAFF.

This clone turned up a few times. V usage is TRBV7-9 and J usage is TRBJ1-1; 7 bases map to TRBD1. Germline V gives CDR1 SEHNR, CDR2 FQNEAQ (reference sequence). This CDR3 has 17 amino acids. Trimming took 1 base from V and 0 from J; bases not matched to a gene: 8. The CDR3 sequence is CASSLGWKGTVNTEAFF. The CDR3, as DNA: TGTGCCAGCAGCTTAGGTTGGAAGGGGACAGTGAACACTGAAGCTTTCTTT.

This clone showed up just once. CDR3 amino acids: CASSQSGVGEQFF. The CDR3 DNA follows: TGTGCCAGCAGCCAATCCGGGGTCGGTGAGCAGTTCTTC. The gene calls are TRBV16 and TRBJ2-1; D might be TRBD2 (5 bases). CDR1 is KGHSY, CDR2 FQNENV, per germline. The CDR3 has 13 amino acids. Trimming removed 0 bases at V and 9 bases at J, with 9 bases between.

The CDR3 DNA is TGTGCCAGCAGCTTATCAGGAGGGAATGAAGCTTTCTTT. Protein product: CASSLSGGNEAFF. The rearrangement joins TRBV11-2 to TRBJ1-1; D call uncertain. The CDR3 totals 13 residues. Germline V gene lookup returns CDR1 SGHAT and CDR2 FQNNGV. With 2 bases removed from V and 7 bases from J, the gap between germline ends came to 11 bases.

The rearrangement joins TRBV2 to TRBJ1-1; 7 bases fit TRBD1. V lost 5 bases and J lost 4; bases outside the gene matches: 7. The CDR3 contains 14 residues. Germline V gene data show CDR1 as SNHLY and CDR2 as FYNNEI. The CDR3 nucleotides are TGTGCCAGCAGTTTAAGACAGGGACCCACTGAAGCTTTCTTT. Translating it yields CASSLRQGPTEAFF. Together with reference TRBV2 and TRBJ1-1, the CDR3 gives the full variable domain: EPEVTQTPSHQVTQMGQEVILRCVPISNHLYFYWYRQILGQKVEFLVSFYNNEISEKSEIFDDQFSVERPDGSNFTLKIRSTKLEDSAMYFCASSLRQGPTEAFFGQGTRLTVV.

The V gene is TRBV11-2, the J gene TRBJ2-3, with no clear D. The germline gives CDR1 SGHAT, CDR2 FQNNGV. Trimming left V 2 bases short and J 0 bases short, with 9 bases between. The CDR3 spans 15 residues. The CDR3, as DNA: TGTGCCAGCAGCTTAATTGGGTCCAGCACAGATACGCAGTATTTT. It translates to CASSLIGSSTDTQYF.

On this clone: At one end the junction does not follow the germline gene, possibly because of a read error. This chain connects TRBV28 to TRBJ2-7, with TRBD2 as a possible D gene (5 bases). Germline V CDR1 and CDR2: MDHEN, SYDVKM. There are 15 residues in the CDR3. This CDR3 reads CASSDFGQRSSEQYF. CDR3 sequence (DNA): TGTGCCAGCAGCGATTTTGGGCAGCGGTCCTCCGAGCAGTACTTC.

This sequence joins TRBV27 and TRBJ1-2; D is possibly TRBD1 (6 bases). Germline V gene data show CDR1 as MNHEY and CDR2 as SMNVEV (reference sequence). V shed 8 bases and J shed 3 bases, with 16 bases lying between them. This CDR3 contains 14 residues. CDR3 sequence: CASGPQGRDYGYTF. The CDR3 DNA follows: TGTGCCAGCGGGCCGCAGGGGAGAGACTATGGCTACACCTTC.

This clone was seen more than once but under ten times. The J gene is TRBJ1-6, the V gene TRBV10-3; D not certain. Germline CDR1 is ENHRY and CDR2 is SYGVKD. V was shortened by 3 bases and J by 6 bases, with 12 bases between the two germline ends. The CDR3 runs to 15 residues. This CDR3 is CAISDRADTNSPLHF. CDR3 nucleotides: TGTGCCATCAGTGACCGGGCGGATACTAATTCACCCCTCCACTTT.

The chain employs TRBV3-1 (or the pseudogene TRBV3-2) and TRBJ1-4, with D perhaps matching TRBD1 (5 bases). V was cut by 2 bases and J by 7 bases, with 17 bases left in between. CDR3 size: 16 residues. Germline V lookup: CDR1 LGHDT, CDR2 YNNKEL (reference sequence). CDR3 DNA sequence: TGTGCCAGCAGCCAATTGATTCCAGGGTCAGGTGAAAAACTGTTTTTT. This sequence encodes CASSQLIPGSGEKLFF.

This chain connects TRBV21-1 to TRBJ2-6. TRBV21-1 is tagged as a pseudogene. The CDR3 loop spans 14 amino acids. Here the CDR3 reads CASHRWAGANVLTF. In DNA, the CDR3 is TGTGCCAGCCATAGGTGGGCTGGGGCCAACGTCCTGACTTTC.

V gene TRBV30 combines with J gene TRBJ1-2; no definite D call. Germline CDR1 GTSNPN, CDR2 SVGIG (reference sequence). This CDR3 comprises 13 residues. Trimming left V 2 bases short and J 6 bases short, with 13 bases between. The CDR3 DNA is TGTGCCTGGAGTCCCCGGGAGGTTGATGGCTACACCTTC. As protein: CAWSPREVDGYTF.

The genes are TRBV5-1 and TRBJ2-3; 10 bases agree with TRBD2. J was trimmed by 10 bases and V by 5 bases; bases with no gene match: 13. Germline-derived CDR1 and CDR2 are SGHRS and YFSETQ. The CDR3 has 15 amino acids. The CDR3 protein is CASSQASGGIEAQYF. The CDR3 DNA follows: TGCGCCAGCAGTCAGGCTAGCGGGGGTATTGAGGCGCAGTATTTT.

In DNA form, the CDR3 reads TGTGCCAGTAGTACGGCAGCGGGGGGGCGGTTCAAGCAGTTCTTC. This encodes CASSTAAGGRFKQFF. V and J are TRBV19 and TRBJ2-1, with TRBD2 identical over 10 bases. CDR1 and CDR2 (germline): LNHDA, SQIVND (reference sequence). The ends lost 4 bases at V and 11 bases at J; junction bases unmatched: 11. The CDR3 runs 15 residues.

CDR3 nucleotide sequence: TGCAGCGTTGTAGGGGTACCTAATGAAAAACTGTTTTTT. Amino acids: CSVVGVPNEKLFF. The chain employs TRBV29-1 and TRBJ1-4; maybe TRBD1 (5 bases). Germline-derived CDR1 and CDR2 are SQVTM and ANQGSEA. This CDR3 is 13 amino acids long. The ends were cut back, 4 bases at V and 3 bases at J, with 9 bases in the middle.

The chain combines TRBV7-2 with TRBJ1-5; 7 bases map to TRBD1. V was clipped by 1 base and J by 0 bases; unmatched bases: 9. Germline V gene sequence: CDR1 SGHTA, CDR2 FQGNSA. The CDR3 is 18 amino acids. CDR3 protein: CASSLVAGGLYSNQPQHF. As DNA, the CDR3 is TGTGCCAGCAGCTTAGTGGCAGGGGGTCTTTATAGCAATCAGCCCCAGCATTTT. Full variable domain (remainder filled in from reference TRBV7-2 and TRBJ1-5): GAGVSQSPSNKVTEKGKDVELRCDPISGHTALYWYRQSLGQGLEFLIYFQGNSAPDKSGLPSDRFSAERTGGSVSTLTIQRTQQEDSAVYLCASSLVAGGLYSNQPQHFGDGTRLSIL.